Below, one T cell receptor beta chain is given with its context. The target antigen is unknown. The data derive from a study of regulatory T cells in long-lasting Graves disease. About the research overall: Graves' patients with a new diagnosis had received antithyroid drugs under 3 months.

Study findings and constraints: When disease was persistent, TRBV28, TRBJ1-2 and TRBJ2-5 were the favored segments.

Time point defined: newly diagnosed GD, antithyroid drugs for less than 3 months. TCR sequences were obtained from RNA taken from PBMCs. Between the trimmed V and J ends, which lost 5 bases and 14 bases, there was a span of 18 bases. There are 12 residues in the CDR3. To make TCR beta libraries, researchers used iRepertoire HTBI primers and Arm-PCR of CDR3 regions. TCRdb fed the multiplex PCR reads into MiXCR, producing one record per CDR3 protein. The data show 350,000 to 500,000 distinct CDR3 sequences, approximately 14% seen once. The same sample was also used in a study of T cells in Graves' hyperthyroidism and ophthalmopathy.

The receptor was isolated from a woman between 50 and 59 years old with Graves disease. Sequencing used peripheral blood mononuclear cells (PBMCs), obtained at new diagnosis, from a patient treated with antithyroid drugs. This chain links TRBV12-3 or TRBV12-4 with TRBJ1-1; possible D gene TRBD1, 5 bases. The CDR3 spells CASSRGSTEVFF. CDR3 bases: TGTGCCAGCAGTAGGGGTAGCACTGAAGTCTTCTTT.